This T cell receptor (beta chain) was retrieved from a study of identical twins. After removal of 6 bases from V and 8 bases from J, the junction contained 4 bases not matched to a gene. The CDR3 sequence is 14 residues long. The germline V gene encodes CDR1 SGHRS and CDR2 YFSETQ. In TCRdb, the 5' RACE reads were re-called with MiXCR into one record per CDR3 protein. The table lists roughly 770,000 distinct CDR3 sequences, about 20% of them singletons, with approximately 14% in the top ten. This same sample was also taken into another study, of T cells expressing NK-cell markers.

The rearrangement uses TRBV5-1 and TRBJ2-1; 14 bases fit TRBD2. The receptor was derived from a woman under 30 in good health. The material sequenced was PBMCs. The CDR3 DNA reads as TGCGCCAGCACCGGGACTAGCGGGAGCTATGAGCAGTTCTTC. Protein: CASTGTSGSYEQFF.